These 22 T cell receptor beta chains came from one sample sequenced in a study of T cell repertoires in cytomegalovirus infection. Via MiXCR, TCRdb re-called the reads, giving one row per CDR3 protein. The table shows around 740,000 distinct CDR3 sequences, with roughly 35% occurring only once. Material for sequencing was PBMCs. All receptors derive from a human donor in good health (CMV status not recorded). Some clones in this sample may be carry-over from other donors' samples.

V gene TRBV6-1 combines with J gene TRBJ1-5, with D perhaps matching TRBD1 (6 bases). There are 15 residues in the CDR3. Deletions cut 6 bases from V and 3 bases from J, with 15 bases between. The germline CDR1 and CDR2 sequences are MNHNS and SASEGT. This chain's CDR3 is CASRGGGTPNQPQHF. Here the CDR3 DNA reads TGTGCCAGCAGAGGTGGGGGCACTCCCAATCAGCCCCAGCATTTT.

The rearrangement uses TRBV12-3 or TRBV12-4 and TRBJ2-1, with TRBD2 identical over 12 bases. The CDR3 contains 16 residues. After removal of 5 bases from V and 8 bases from J, the junction contained 10 bases not matched to a gene. CDR3 amino acids: CASSPSSGRAWDEQFF. The DNA for the CDR3 is TGTGCCAGCAGTCCGTCTAGCGGGAGGGCCTGGGATGAGCAGTTCTTC.

This rearrangement joins TRBV19 to TRBJ1-2; possibly TRBD1 for D (5 bases). V was clipped by 6 bases and J by 3 bases, with 11 bases between them. The CDR3 runs to 13 residues. Germline CDR1 is LNHDA and CDR2 is SQIVND (reference sequence). The CDR3 nucleotides read TGTGCCAGTAGGTTCCAGGGAGACTATGGCTACACCTTC. It encodes CASRFQGDYGYTF.

This clonotype has a handful of counts. V is TRBV12-3 or TRBV12-4 and J is TRBJ2-5; 8 positions match TRBD1. With V trimmed by 6 bases and J by 4 bases, 10 bases remained unmatched. The CDR3 is 15 amino acids. The CDR3, as DNA: TGTGCCAGCAGAGCCTCAGGGGGCACGGGAGAGACCCAGTACTTC. Protein product: CASRASGGTGETQYF.

This chain uses TRBV11-2 with TRBJ1-2, with D possibly being TRBD1 (6 bases). The germline gives CDR1 SGHAT, CDR2 FQNNGV. The CDR3 is made up of 14 amino acids. Deletions cut 1 base from V and 4 bases from J, with 10 bases between. The CDR3 DNA sequence: TGTGCCAGCAGCTTAGCGGAGGGGGTCTATGGCTACACCTTC. Encoded protein: CASSLAEGVYGYTF. The variable domain in full, with the rest retrieved from reference TRBV11-2 and TRBJ1-2, is EAGVAQSPRYKIIEKRQSVAFWCNPISGHATLYWYQQILGQGPKLLIQFQNNGVVDDSQLPKDRFSAERLKGVDSTLKIQPAKLEDSAVYLCASSLAEGVYGYTFGSGTRLTVV.

This clonotype was counted a few times. V usage is TRBV6-6 and J usage is TRBJ2-3; D not resolved. The CDR3 totals 13 residues. Germline values: CDR1 MNHNY, CDR2 SVGAGI (reference sequence). The V end was cut by 10 bases, the J end by 2 bases, with 13 bases between. CDR3 region: CATLKLSTDTQYF. CDR3 bases: TGTGCCACCCTCAAGTTGTCCACAGATACGCAGTATTTT.

A note on this clonotype: At one end the junction does not follow the germline gene, possibly because of a read error. The gene calls are TRBV4-1 and TRBJ2-7; no clear D. Germline-derived CDR1 and CDR2 are MGHRA and YSYEKL. This CDR3 has 14 amino acids. CDR3 sequence: CASSQGYSSYEQYF. CDR3 DNA: TGTGCCAGCAGCCAAGGCTACAGTTCCTACGAGCAGTACTTC.

The chain couples TRBV20-1 to TRBJ2-2, with TRBD2 identical over 7 bases. CDR3 size: 14 residues. Germline CDR1 DFQATT, CDR2 SNEGSKA (reference sequence). The J segment lost 3 bases and the V segment lost 0 bases, leaving 1 base of the junction unmatched. The CDR3 loop is CSARERGDTGELFF. The DNA of the CDR3 is TGCAGTGCTAGAGAACGGGGGGACACCGGGGAGCTGTTTTTT.

V gene TRBV6-1 combines with J gene TRBJ1-2, with D possibly matching TRBD1 (5 bases). Germline V gene data show CDR1 as MNHNS and CDR2 as SASEGT. V dropped 0 bases and J dropped 0 bases, with 8 bases sitting between them. The CDR3 consists of 15 residues. The CDR3 reads CASSEATVPNYGYTF. CDR3 in DNA: TGTGCCAGCAGTGAAGCGACAGTTCCTAACTATGGCTACACCTTC.

The V and J genes are TRBV12-3 or TRBV12-4 and TRBJ1-1; tentatively, D is TRBD1 (5 bases). The ends were cut back, 6 bases at V and 6 bases at J, with 23 bases in the middle. This CDR3 is built from 16 residues. The CDR3 bases are TGTGCCAGCAGGGAAAAGGACATCCCGGAACAGGCTGAAGCTTTCTTT. Translation gives CASREKDIPEQAEAFF.

Comments on this clonotype: This sequence may be a read error, since a much larger clone differs from it by one base. The chain recombines TRBV5-6 with TRBJ2-1, with D perhaps TRBD1 or TRBD2 (5 bases each). Germline CDR1 SGHDT, CDR2 YYEEEE. The CDR3 length is 13 residues. V was shortened by 3 bases and J by 6 bases, with 10 bases between the two germline ends. CDR3 residues: CASSWGSFNEQFF. The CDR3 nucleotides are TGTGCCAGCAGCTGGGGGAGTTTCAATGAGCAGTTCTTC.

CDR3 DNA: TGTGCCAGCAGTGCCAGGCCTTGGTTGGCCGGGGAGCTGTTTTTT. This codes for CASSARPWLAGELFF. The chain combines TRBV27 with TRBJ2-2; D unresolved. Trimming cost V 5 bases and J 6 bases, with 16 bases left between them. The CDR3 runs to 15 residues. Germline V gives CDR1 MNHEY, CDR2 SMNVEV (reference sequence).

In regard to this clonotype: A junction end diverges from the germline sequence, so it may reflect a read error. The chain has TRBV12-3 or TRBV12-4 and TRBJ1-2; 9 nucleotides line up with TRBD1. The CDR3 totals 17 residues. The CDR3 DNA is TGTGCCAGCAGTTTAGCCTCATGGGACAGGGCTAACTATGACTACACCTTC. The encoded protein is CASSLASWDRANYDYTF.

The chain couples TRBV5-1 to TRBJ1-3; possible D gene TRBD1, 5 bases. The V end lost 6 bases, the J end lost 0 bases, and 19 bases lay between the germline ends. This CDR3 has 17 amino acids. Germline V gives CDR1 SGHRS, CDR2 YFSETQ. DNA for the CDR3: TGCGCCAGCACCCCGGGGCAGGGCGGAATCTCTGGAAACACCATATATTTT. Protein sequence: CASTPGQGGISGNTIYF.

This clonotype has only a few counts. The chain uses TRBV15 and TRBJ2-7; D is possibly TRBD2 (6 bases). Germline-derived CDR1 and CDR2 are LNHNV and YYDKDF (reference sequence). CDR3 length: 15 residues. V lost 0 bases and J lost 2, with 11 bases in between. CDR3 DNA: TGTGCCACCAGCAGAGATATGTGGGGGGCCTACGAGCAGTACTTC. Translated, it gives CATSRDMWGAYEQYF.

V and J are TRBV28 and TRBJ2-1; D possibly corresponds to TRBD1 (5 bases). Trimming removed 1 base at V and 5 bases at J, with 9 bases between. CDR3 length: 14 amino acids. Germline V CDR1 and CDR2: MDHEN, SYDVKM. CDR3 in amino acids: CASSLYLRDNEQFF. The CDR3, as DNA: TGTGCCAGCAGTTTATACCTCAGGGACAATGAGCAGTTCTTC.

This clonotype came up a few times. This chain connects TRBV18 to TRBJ2-1; 7 bases align to TRBD2. J gave up 2 bases and V 3 bases, and 10 bases lay outside the gene matches. Germline V gene lookup returns CDR1 KGHSH and CDR2 LQKENI. The CDR3 sequence is 17 residues long. The CDR3 protein is CASSPLLSGITYNEQFF. In DNA, the CDR3 is TGTGCCAGCTCACCGCTTCTGAGCGGGATAACCTACAATGAGCAGTTCTTC.

The rearrangement joins TRBV7-3 to TRBJ1-6; no clear D. This CDR3 has 14 residues. CDR1 and CDR2 from the germline V gene are SGHTA and FQGTGA. V lost 1 base and J 3 bases, leaving 4 bases between the germline ends. This CDR3 reads CASSLIGYNSPLHF. CDR3 coding DNA: TGTGCCAGCAGCTTAATCGGCTATAATTCACCCCTCCACTTT.

V and J are TRBV9 and TRBJ2-2; unclear D gene. V shed 7 bases and J shed 9 bases, with 10 bases lying between them. The length of the CDR3 is 11 residues. Germline V lookup: CDR1 SGDLS, CDR2 YYNGEE. CDR3 residues: CASGEARELFF. In DNA, the CDR3 is TGTGCCAGCGGTGAGGCGAGGGAGCTGTTTTTT.

CDR3 loop: CASSPRQFNQPQHF. DNA of the CDR3: TGTGCCAGCTCACCAAGACAGTTCAATCAGCCCCAGCATTTT. The gene calls are TRBV18 and TRBJ1-5, with TRBD1 as a possible D gene (5 bases). Trimming shortened V by 2 bases and J by 3 bases, and 8 bases separated the two germline ends. Looked up from germline, CDR1 is KGHSH and CDR2 is LQKENI. The CDR3 has 14 residues.

A few counts support this clonotype. The V call is TRBV7-6, the J call TRBJ2-7; D uncertain. This CDR3 has 15 residues. Trimming removed 0 bases at V and 3 bases at J, with 12 bases between. CDR1 and CDR2 from the germline V gene are SGHVS and FNYEAQ. CDR3 nucleotides: TGTGCCAGCAGCTTAGCCGATGCCAGGAGCTACGAGCAGTACTTC. This gives the protein CASSLADARSYEQYF.

V usage is TRBV5-1 and J usage is TRBJ2-1; 9 bases line up with TRBD1. V lost 5 bases, J lost 8 bases, and 11 bases stayed unmatched. From germline, CDR1 is SGHRS and CDR2 YFSETQ. There are 15 residues in the CDR3. CDR3 DNA sequence: TGCGCCAGCAGTATGGGACAGGGCCTATCGTATGAGCAGTTCTTC. Translated, it gives CASSMGQGLSYEQFF.